The 27 T cell receptor beta chains in this list originate from one sample, sequenced in a study of cytomegalovirus exposure and HLA in healthy donors. Assay used: immunoSEQ multiplex PCR; TCRdb lists only in-frame clones, some missing. The repertoire holds 260,000 or so clones, with about nine tenths as singletons. The sample consisted of PBMCs. The receptors come from a woman in her twenties or thirties in good health and CMV-seronegative.

The genes are TRBV7-3 and TRBJ2-1, with 8 bases identical to TRBD1. The CDR3 length is 14 residues. V dropped 3 bases and J dropped 5; count of bases not matched to a gene: 3. From germline, CDR1 is SGHTA and CDR2 FQGTGA. CDR3 DNA sequence: TGTGCCAGCAGCTTGACAGGGGACCACAATGAGCAGTTCTTC. It encodes CASSLTGDHNEQFF.

CDR3 protein: CASSTWTGDTDTQYF. The CDR3 DNA sequence: TGTGCCAGCAGCACATGGACAGGGGACACAGATACGCAGTATTTT. The chain is built from TRBV7-9 and TRBJ2-3; 9 bases line up with TRBD1. Trimming took 5 bases from V and 2 from J; bases not matched to a gene: 5. Germline V CDR1 and CDR2: SEHNR, FQNEAQ (reference sequence). CDR3 size: 15 residues.

The DNA of the CDR3 is TGTGCCAGCAGCTTAGTGGATGGGGCAGTCCAAGAGACCCAGTACTTC. It is translated as CASSLVDGAVQETQYF. This sequence joins TRBV7-2 and TRBJ2-5; D might be TRBD1 (5 bases). V was trimmed by 1 base and J by 1 base, leaving 13 bases between them. This CDR3 has 16 amino acids. In germline, CDR1 is SGHTA, CDR2 FQGNSA.

The chain carries TRBV18 and TRBJ2-3, with D possibly TRBD2 on 6 matching bases. This CDR3 region has 12 residues. The germline V gene has CDR1 KGHSH and CDR2 LQKENI. Trimming removed 3 bases from V and 6 bases from J, with 7 bases in between. CDR3 nucleotide sequence: TGTGCCAGCTCACCGAGCGGGGATACGCAGTATTTT. It is translated as CASSPSGDTQYF.

This chain uses TRBV25-1 with TRBJ2-7, with D unresolved. This CDR3 is 15 amino acids long. The V gene's germline CDR1 is MGHDK and CDR2 SYGVNS. Between the trimmed V and J ends, which lost 0 bases and 4 bases, there was a span of 13 bases. Here the CDR3 reads CASSEYPGSGYEQYF. As DNA, the CDR3 is TGTGCCAGCAGTGAATACCCCGGCTCCGGGTACGAGCAGTACTTC.

The genes are TRBV2 and TRBJ2-7; 7 bases agree with TRBD1. The V gene's germline CDR1 is SNHLY and CDR2 FYNNEI. V lost 2 bases, J lost 3 bases, and 4 bases stayed unmatched. The CDR3 sequence is 14 residues long. CDR3 sequence: CASSEQGEFYEQYF. The CDR3 DNA is TGTGCCAGCAGTGAACAGGGGGAGTTCTACGAGCAGTACTTC. Together with reference TRBV2 and TRBJ2-7, the CDR3 gives the full variable domain: EPEVTQTPSHQVTQMGQEVILRCVPISNHLYFYWYRQILGQKVEFLVSFYNNEISEKSEIFDDQFSVERPDGSNFTLKIRSTKLEDSAMYFCASSEQGEFYEQYFGPGTRLTVT.

The chain has TRBV9 and TRBJ2-2; 8 nucleotides match TRBD2. This CDR3 region has 16 residues. CDR1 and CDR2 (germline): SGDLS, YYNGEE. V shed 2 bases and J 4 bases; nucleotides not matched to a gene: 7. The CDR3 nucleotides read TGTGCCAGCAGCGTTAGCGGGACGCGGGGCACCGGGGAGCTGTTTTTT. Encoded protein: CASSVSGTRGTGELFF.

The chain combines TRBV25-1 with TRBJ1-3; D is uncertain. Germline CDR1 MGHDK, CDR2 SYGVNS. The CDR3 covers 14 residues. V lost 5 bases and J 2 bases, leaving 10 bases between the germline ends. CDR3 region: CASSRQAAGNTIYF. CDR3 sequence (DNA): TGTGCCAGCAGTCGCCAGGCCGCTGGAAACACCATATATTTT.

J is TRBJ1-1 and V is TRBV6-1; D gene unclear. V shed 6 bases and J shed 0 bases, with 14 bases lying between them. Germline CDR1 is MNHNS and CDR2 is SASEGT. This CDR3 is 15 amino acids long. This chain's CDR3 is CASRPQEELNTEAFF. CDR3 nucleotide sequence: TGTGCCAGCAGGCCCCAGGAGGAATTGAACACTGAAGCTTTCTTT.

V is TRBV28 and J is TRBJ2-5, with 7 positions matching TRBD1. This CDR3 has 16 residues. Trimming cost V 6 bases and J 5 bases; bases outside gene matches: 15. Germline V gene sequence: CDR1 MDHEN, CDR2 SYDVKM. The CDR3 loop reads CASRRREGGVAETQYF. CDR3 nucleotides: TGTGCCAGCAGGCGCCGAGAAGGGGGCGTGGCTGAGACCCAGTACTTC. The full variable domain, completed using reference TRBV28 and TRBJ2-5, is DVKVTQSSRYLVKRTGEKVFLECVQDMDHENMFWYRQDPGLGLRLIYFSYDVKMKEKGDIPEGYSVSREKKERFSLILESASTNQTSMYLCASRRREGGVAETQYFGPGTRLLVL.

Comment on this clone: This sample also contains other DNA sequences that code for the same CDR3. The chain carries TRBV15 and TRBJ2-2; 10 bases fit TRBD1. After removal of 5 bases from V and 4 bases from J, the junction contained 4 bases not matched to a gene. The CDR3 covers 15 residues. From germline, CDR1 is LNHNV and CDR2 YYDKDF (reference sequence). The CDR3 reads CATSRDRGGTGELFF. In nucleotides, the CDR3 is TGTGCCACCAGCCGGGACAGGGGTGGCACCGGGGAGCTGTTTTTT.

This rearrangement joins TRBV28 to TRBJ2-7; D ambiguous. Trimming cost V 5 bases and J 2 bases, with 19 bases left between them. The CDR3 extends over 16 amino acids. Looked up from germline, CDR1 is MDHEN and CDR2 is SYDVKM. The CDR3, as DNA: TGTGCCAGCAGTCCATATTCGAGGCCTTACACCTACGAGCAGTACTTC. It translates to CASSPYSRPYTYEQYF.

The V call is TRBV19, the J call TRBJ1-1; D may be TRBD1 (6 bases). The V end lost 9 bases, the J end lost 1 base, and 12 bases lay between the germline ends. Germline CDR1 and CDR2: LNHDA and SQIVND (reference sequence). The CDR3 is 13 residues long. The CDR3 spells CASQQGGNTEAFF. CDR3 nucleotides: TGTGCCAGCCAGCAAGGGGGGAACACTGAAGCTTTCTTT. The variable domain in full, with the rest retrieved from reference TRBV19 and TRBJ1-1, is DGGITQSPKYLFRKEGQNVTLSCEQNLNHDAMYWYRQDPGQGLRLIYYSQIVNDFQKGDIAEGYSVSREKKESFPLTVTSAQKNPTAFYLCASQQGGNTEAFFGQGTRLTVV.

The J gene is TRBJ2-1, the V gene TRBV7-2; a possible D gene is TRBD1 (6 bases). V was cut by 3 bases and J by 6 bases, with 9 bases left in between. The CDR3 extends over 13 amino acids. Looked up from germline, CDR1 is SGHTA and CDR2 is FQGNSA. CDR3 DNA sequence: TGTGCCAGCAGCTTCTACAGGGTCAATGAGCAGTTCTTC. Encoded protein: CASSFYRVNEQFF.

The chain joins TRBV5-1 to TRBJ2-1; no clear D gene. Germline values: CDR1 SGHRS, CDR2 YFSETQ. Trimming pared 0 bases from V and 5 bases from J, leaving 12 bases between. The CDR3 covers 15 residues. As DNA, the CDR3 is TGCGCCAGCAGCTTGGGATTACTCGCAAACAATGAGCAGTTCTTC. This encodes CASSLGLLANNEQFF. The full variable domain, rest sourced from reference TRBV5-1 and TRBJ2-1, is KAGVTQTPRYLIKTRGQQVTLSCSPISGHRSVSWYQQTPGQGLQFLFEYFSETQRNKGNFPGRFSGRQFSNSRSEMNVSTLELGDSALYLCASSLGLLANNEQFFGPGTRLTVL.

J is TRBJ2-2 and V is TRBV2; tentative D call: TRBD1 (5 bases). Germline CDR1 SNHLY, CDR2 FYNNEI. This CDR3 has 14 residues. Trimming pared 7 bases from V and 0 bases from J, leaving 9 bases between. Here the CDR3 DNA reads TGTGCCAGCACAGGGTTCGCGAACACCGGGGAGCTGTTTTTT. Translating it yields CASTGFANTGELFF.

In this sample, this clone turned up many times. The chain employs TRBV7-2 and TRBJ2-7; D unresolved. CDR3 length: 15 amino acids. The germline V and J ends were trimmed by 7 bases and 7 bases, with 23 bases remaining between them. The germline V gene has CDR1 SGHTA and CDR2 FQGNSA. CDR3 amino acids: CASTLSLAAYDEQYF. In nucleotides, the CDR3 is TGTGCCAGCACCCTATCCCTGGCGGCTTACGATGAGCAGTACTTC.

J is TRBJ1-4 and V is TRBV7-9; D remains unclear. Trimming left V 5 bases short and J 7 bases short, with 11 bases between. This CDR3 region has 13 residues. The germline V gene has CDR1 SEHNR and CDR2 FQNEAQ (reference sequence). CDR3 sequence: CASSHEIVEKLFF. DNA for the CDR3: TGTGCCAGCAGCCATGAGATAGTTGAAAAACTGTTTTTT.

This chain joins TRBV7-9 and TRBJ1-2; D unresolved. Germline CDR1 SEHNR, CDR2 FQNEAQ (reference sequence). The V and J ends lost 5 bases and 0 bases respectively, with 13 bases between them. This CDR3 has 15 residues. The CDR3 bases are TGTGCCAGCAGCCTTCGACGGCTAGCTAACTATGGCTACACCTTC. Protein product: CASSLRRLANYGYTF.

J is TRBJ2-7 and V is TRBV4-2, with D maybe TRBD2 (6 bases). The germline gives CDR1 LGHNA, CDR2 YNFKEQ. This CDR3 has 15 amino acids. The V end lost 0 bases, the J end lost 2 bases, and 11 bases lay between the germline ends. The CDR3 coding sequence is TGTGCCAGCAGCCAAGAAGCGGGTGTGCCCTACGAGCAGTACTTC. Encoded protein: CASSQEAGVPYEQYF.

This sequence joins TRBV7-9 and TRBJ2-5, with TRBD2 identical over 7 bases. Per germline, CDR1 SEHNR and CDR2 FQNEAQ (reference sequence). The CDR3 has 19 amino acids. The V segment lost 1 base and the J segment 3 bases; nucleotides outside the gene matches: 17. The CDR3 nucleotides read TGTGCCAGCAGCTTAGGAGGCCCGGGGACTAAAAGTAAAAAAGAGACCCAGTACTTC. Protein product: CASSLGGPGTKSKKETQYF.

This clone was counted a few times. The CDR3 DNA reads TGTGCCAGCAGCTCAGGGGTGGGCGAGACCCAGTACTTC. Its translation is CASSSGVGETQYF. The chain carries TRBV7-2 and TRBJ2-5; tentatively, D is TRBD1 (6 bases). The germline V and J ends were trimmed by 4 bases and 5 bases, with 11 bases remaining between them. Germline loops: CDR1 SGHTA, CDR2 FQGNSA. The CDR3 extends over 13 amino acids.

This rearrangement joins TRBV6-4 to TRBJ2-1; 16 bases match TRBD2. Germline CDR1 reads MRHNA; CDR2 reads SNTAGT. V lost 4 bases to trimming and J lost 8 bases; unmatched junction nucleotides: 5. This CDR3 has 16 residues. This chain's CDR3 is CASSAGLAGGSDEQFF. The DNA of the CDR3 is TGTGCCAGCAGTGCGGGACTAGCGGGAGGGTCCGATGAGCAGTTCTTC.

This clone was observed once. The chain joins TRBV7-9 to TRBJ2-5; no clear D. V dropped 2 bases and J dropped 1 base, with 11 bases sitting between them. Per germline, CDR1 SEHNR and CDR2 FQNEAQ (reference sequence). The CDR3 extends over 15 amino acids. CDR3 residues: CASSLKGPPQETQYF. The CDR3 DNA sequence: TGTGCCAGCAGCTTAAAAGGCCCCCCCCAAGAGACCCAGTACTTC.

The J gene is TRBJ2-3, the V gene TRBV6-1; maybe TRBD2 (6 bases). The CDR3 runs 16 residues. Germline-derived CDR1 and CDR2 are MNHNS and SASEGT. V lost 1 base and J 2 bases, leaving 13 bases between the germline ends. The CDR3 here is CASSEVGSGTTDTQYF. For the CDR3, the DNA is TGTGCCAGCAGTGAAGTTGGTAGCGGTACCACAGATACGCAGTATTTT.

The rearrangement links TRBV6-1 to TRBJ2-7; 7 bases map to TRBD1. There are 12 residues in the CDR3. CDR1 MNHNS and CDR2 SASEGT come from the germline V gene. Trimming cost V 5 bases and J 6 bases; bases outside gene matches: 4. DNA for the CDR3: TGTGCCAGCAGTATGACAGGGAGCGAGCAGTACTTC. Amino acid sequence: CASSMTGSEQYF.

This rearrangement joins TRBV2 to TRBJ1-4, with D perhaps matching TRBD1 (5 bases). Trimming left V 4 bases short and J 7 bases short, with 19 bases between. Germline CDR1 and CDR2: SNHLY and FYNNEI. The CDR3 is 16 amino acids. The CDR3 sequence: CASSGARDSGVEKLFF. The CDR3 region has the DNA TGTGCCAGCAGTGGAGCCAGGGACTCGGGTGTTGAAAAACTGTTTTTT. Using reference TRBV2 and TRBJ1-4 for the parts outside the CDR3, the full variable domain is EPEVTQTPSHQVTQMGQEVILRCVPISNHLYFYWYRQILGQKVEFLVSFYNNEISEKSEIFDDQFSVERPDGSNFTLKIRSTKLEDSAMYFCASSGARDSGVEKLFFGSGTQLSVL.